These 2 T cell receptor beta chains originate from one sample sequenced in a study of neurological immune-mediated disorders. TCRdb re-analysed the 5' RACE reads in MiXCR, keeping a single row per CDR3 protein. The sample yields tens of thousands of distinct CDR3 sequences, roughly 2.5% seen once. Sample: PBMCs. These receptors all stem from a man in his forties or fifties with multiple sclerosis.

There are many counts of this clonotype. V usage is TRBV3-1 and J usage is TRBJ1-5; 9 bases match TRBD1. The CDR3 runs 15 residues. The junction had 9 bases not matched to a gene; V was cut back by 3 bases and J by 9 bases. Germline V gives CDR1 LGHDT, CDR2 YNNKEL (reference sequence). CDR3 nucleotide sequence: TGTGCCAGCAGCCACGGGACAGGGAGTGGGGGGCCCCAGCATTTT. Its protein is CASSHGTGSGGPQHF.

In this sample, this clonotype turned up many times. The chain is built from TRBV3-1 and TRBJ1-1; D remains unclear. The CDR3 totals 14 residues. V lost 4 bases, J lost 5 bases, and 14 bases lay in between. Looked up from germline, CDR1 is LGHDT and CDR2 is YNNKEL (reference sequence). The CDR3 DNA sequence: TGTGCCAGCAGCCCCCGATACGGGGTGACTGAAGCTTTCTTT. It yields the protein CASSPRYGVTEAFF.